The rows below give T cell receptor beta chains drawn from one sample of a study of read filtering for tumor transcriptome and immune sequencing. TCRdb used MiXCR to reprocess the reads, holding one entry per CDR3 protein. The table shows about 130,000 distinct CDR3 sequences, with about 13% occurring only once. Sequenced: a population of CD138-negative cells sorted from bone marrow. These receptor sequences come from a donor older than 35 with multiple myeloma. Each CDR3 is given with its conserved first and last residue. The D gene is left open where the match is weak. Not all rows give a size; the values are once, few, many and, for expanded clones, a class.

abundance	j_gene	d_gene	v_gene	CDR3nt	CDR3aa
NA	TRBJ1-5	NA	TRBV19	TGTGCCAGTAGTATTGCGGGGTCGGTTCAGCCCCAGCATTTT	CASSIAGSVQPQHF
many	TRBJ2-3	TRBD2	TRBV5-1	TGCGCCAGCAGCTCGGGACTAGTAGGAGATACGCAGTATTTT	CASSSGLVGDTQYF
NA	TRBJ2-1	NA	TRBV18	TGTGCCAGCTCACCACCGACTAAAAGCTCCTACAATGAGCAGTTCTTC	CASSPPTKSSYNEQFF
many	TRBJ2-5	NA	TRBV29-1	TGCAGCGTTGATAATCAGGGTATCGGGACCCAGTACTTC	CSVDNQGIGTQYF
many	TRBJ2-3	NA	TRBV6-6	TGTGCCAGCAGTGCCCCTCGTCGGGAGCGTACAGATACGCAGTATTTT	CASSAPRRERTDTQYF
many	TRBJ2-1	NA	TRBV11-2	TGTGCCAGCAGCTCCATAAAGGCCTACAATGAGCAGTTCTTC	CASSSIKAYNEQFF
NA	TRBJ1-1	TRBD1	TRBV12-5	TGTGCTAGTGGTTTCCTCGTTAGTGGGACAGGTGACCTTATGAACACTGAAGCTTTCTTT	CASGFLVSGTGDLMNTEAFF
many	TRBJ2-2	TRBD1	TRBV7-3	TGTGCCAGCAGCTTAAAAGTAGCGAGGGGGCTTGACACCGGGGAGCTGTTTTTT	CASSLKVARGLDTGELFF
NA	TRBJ1-1	NA	TRBV12-3/TRBV12-4	TGTGCCAGCGGTTTTGGCGGGAACACTGAAGCTTTCTTT	CASGFGGNTEAFF
many	TRBJ2-1	NA	TRBV12-3/TRBV12-4	TGTGCCAGCAGTCCAACTAAGGATGAGCAGTTCTTC	CASSPTKDEQFF
many	TRBJ2-5	NA	TRBV12-3/TRBV12-4	TGTGCCAGCAGTCCGGGGCTGTGGAAGGAGACCCAGTACTTC	CASSPGLWKETQYF
many	TRBJ1-5	TRBD1	TRBV7-2	TGTGCCAGCAGCCTCAGACAGGGGACGATCGCTCAGCCCCAGCATTTT	CASSLRQGTIAQPQHF
medium-sized	TRBJ2-1	NA	TRBV5-1	TGTGCCAGCAGCTTGGCCGGGAACGAGCAGTTCTTC	CASSLAGNEQFF
many	TRBJ2-1	TRBD2	TRBV10-3	TGTGCCATCAGCATAGCGGGAGATGGATACAATGAGCAGTTCTTC	CAISIAGDGYNEQFF
many	TRBJ2-3	TRBD2	TRBV20-1	TGCAGTGCTAGAGAGTTGGCGGCGGGAGGGTCGAATACGCAGTATTTT	CSARELAAGGSNTQYF
many	TRBJ2-2	NA	TRBV7-3	TGTGCCAGCAGCTCCCCCCCTGGAGAGGGGAACACCGGGGAGCTGTTTTTT	CASSSPPGEGNTGELFF
many	TRBJ2-1	NA	TRBV29-1	TGCAGCGTTGAGCCCCCTCCAGGGAATGTGGTGAGATACAATGAGCAGTTCTTC	CSVEPPPGNVVRYNEQFF
few	TRBJ2-7	TRBD1	TRBV29-1	TGCAGCGTTGTTGGGGGACAGGGGGCTCGGGGGGACTACGAGCAGTACTTC	CSVVGGQGARGDYEQYF
many	TRBJ1-5	NA	TRBV7-9	TGTGCCAGCAGCTTAGCGGGAAGGGGCAATCAGCCCCAGCATTTT	CASSLAGRGNQPQHF
many	TRBJ1-1	NA	TRBV7-3	TGTGCCAGCAGCTTAAAGCCGGGTGGGACTGAAGCTTTCTTT	CASSLKPGGTEAFF
many	TRBJ2-7	NA	TRBV29-1	TGCAGCGTTGAAGAGCCGGACAAGAACGAGCAGTACTTC	CSVEEPDKNEQYF
many	TRBJ2-7	NA	TRBV28	TGTGCCAGCATTCAGGGTATCGGGTCCTACGAGCAGTACTTC	CASIQGIGSYEQYF
many	TRBJ2-1	NA	TRBV6-2/TRBV6-3	TGTGCCAGCACTCATTGGGTGGAGACTAGCTACAATGAGCAGTTCTTC	CASTHWVETSYNEQFF
many	TRBJ1-1	TRBD1	TRBV2	TGTGCCAGCAGTGAACAGCAGGGGACAGGGGGAGAAGCTTTCTTT	CASSEQQGTGGEAFF
many	TRBJ2-3	TRBD2	TRBV6-5	TGTGCCAGCAGTTACCGGCCGCTGGGGGGAGGGCCGGATTGGAGCACAGATACGCAGTATTTT	CASSYRPLGGGPDWSTDTQYF
many	TRBJ2-1	NA	TRBV4-2	TGTGCCAGCAGCCACTCCCTCCCGGACTGGACCAATTCCTACAATGAGCAGTTCTTC	CASSHSLPDWTNSYNEQFF
NA	TRBJ2-7	TRBD2	TRBV29-1	TGCAGCGTGGGGACTACCCATTGGGGGTCCTACGGGCAGTACTTC	CSVGTTHWGSYGQYF
NA	TRBJ2-5	NA	TRBV12-3/TRBV12-4	TGTGCCAGCAGTTTAACCGGGCCCCCAGTTTGGGAGACCCAGTACTTC	CASSLTGPPVWETQYF
few	TRBJ1-5	TRBD1	TRBV19	TGTGCCAGTACCCTGAGGGACAGCTACAATCAGCCCCAGCATTTT	CASTLRDSYNQPQHF
many	TRBJ1-4	NA	TRBV19	TGTGCCAGTAGTAGCGTTTGGAAGGGTGAGGATGAAAAACTGTTTTTT	CASSSVWKGEDEKLFF
many	TRBJ2-1	NA	TRBV5-1	TGCGCCAGCAGCCCTTTTCCCGGGACGGATTCCTACAATGAGCAGTTCTTC	CASSPFPGTDSYNEQFF
many	TRBJ1-1	NA	TRBV15	TGTGCCACCAGCACCCGGCAGGGAGGGGGAAAGACGAACACTGAAGCTTTCTTT	CATSTRQGGGKTNTEAFF
many	TRBJ2-7	TRBD2	TRBV14	TGTGCCAGCAGCCATCCCCAGCGGGGTGAGGGCGAGCAGTACTTC	CASSHPQRGEGEQYF
many	TRBJ2-3	TRBD2	TRBV24-1	TGTGCCACCAGTGATCTTAGCGGGAGCAGCACAGATACGCAGTATTTT	CATSDLSGSSTDTQYF
NA	TRBJ2-7	NA	TRBV20-1	TGCAGTGCTAGAGGGGACGGAGACGGGTACTTC	CSARGDGDGYF
many	TRBJ1-5	NA	TRBV20-1	TGCAGTGCTAGAGAGGTGATAGGGTACGGGCAGCCCCAGCATTTT	CSAREVIGYGQPQHF
many	TRBJ1-5	TRBD1	TRBV5-1	TGCGCCAGCAGCCCGGATGGGCAGGGGGCTCAGCCCCAGCATTTT	CASSPDGQGAQPQHF
many	TRBJ2-1	NA	TRBV7-2	TGTGCCAGCAGCTTAGGCGGGACCCTCTACAATGAGCAGTTCTTC	CASSLGGTLYNEQFF
many	TRBJ1-4	TRBD1	TRBV15	TGTGCCACCAGCAGAGGACAGGGGGCGCCTAATGAAAAACTGTTTTTT	CATSRGQGAPNEKLFF
many	TRBJ2-5	TRBD2	TRBV5-5	TGTGCCAGCAGCTTGGTCTCTAGCGGGAGGAGAAGAGAGACCCAGTACTTC	CASSLVSSGRRRETQYF
many	TRBJ1-1	NA	TRBV6-6	TGTGCCAGCAACGGGATTGGGGCTTTCTTT	CASNGIGAFF